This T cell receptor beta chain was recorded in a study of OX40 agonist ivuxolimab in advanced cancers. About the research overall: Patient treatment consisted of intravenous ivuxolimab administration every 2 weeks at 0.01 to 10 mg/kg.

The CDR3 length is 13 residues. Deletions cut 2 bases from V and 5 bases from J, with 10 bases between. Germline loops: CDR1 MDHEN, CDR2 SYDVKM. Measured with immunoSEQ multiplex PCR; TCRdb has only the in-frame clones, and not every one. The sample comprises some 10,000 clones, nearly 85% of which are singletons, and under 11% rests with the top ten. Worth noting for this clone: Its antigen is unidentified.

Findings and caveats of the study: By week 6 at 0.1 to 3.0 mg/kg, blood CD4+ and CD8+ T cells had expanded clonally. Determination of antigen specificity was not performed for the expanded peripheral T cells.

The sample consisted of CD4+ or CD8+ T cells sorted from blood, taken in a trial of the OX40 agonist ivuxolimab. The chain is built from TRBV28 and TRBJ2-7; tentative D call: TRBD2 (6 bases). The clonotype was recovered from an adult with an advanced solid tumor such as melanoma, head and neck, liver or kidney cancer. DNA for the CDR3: TGTGCCAGCAGTTTAGTTAGCGGAAACGAGCAGTACTTC. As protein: CASSLVSGNEQYF.